Below, 10 T cell receptor beta chains from the same sample are listed, as sequenced in a study of cytomegalovirus exposure and HLA in healthy donors. PCR involved 60 Vbeta and 13 Jbeta primers. Here immunoSEQ multiplex PCR was the method, and the copy in TCRdb shows in-frame clones only, minus some. This table holds 30,000 to 35,000 clones. What was sequenced was PBMCs. These receptors were obtained from a woman in her forties in good health and CMV-seropositive.

The chain couples TRBV2 to TRBJ1-2, with 7 bases aligning to TRBD1. The germline V gene encodes CDR1 SNHLY and CDR2 FYNNEI. The CDR3 sequence is 13 residues long. V gave up 8 bases and J gave up 1 base; unmatched junction bases: 4. CDR3: CASRDSHNYGYTF. Here the CDR3 DNA reads TGTGCCAGCCGGGACAGCCATAACTATGGCTACACCTTC.

The rearrangement links TRBV5-1 to TRBJ1-2, with a possible D match to TRBD1 (5 bases). The CDR3 extends over 13 amino acids. Trimming stripped 4 bases from V and 4 bases from J, with 11 bases between. CDR1 and CDR2 from the germline V gene are SGHRS and YFSETQ. CDR3 coding DNA: TGCGCCAGCAGCCAGGGCCGCGGCTATGGCTACACCTTC. Protein sequence: CASSQGRGYGYTF. Filled out from reference TRBV5-1 and TRBJ1-2, the complete variable domain reads KAGVTQTPRYLIKTRGQQVTLSCSPISGHRSVSWYQQTPGQGLQFLFEYFSETQRNKGNFPGRFSGRQFSNSRSEMNVSTLELGDSALYLCASSQGRGYGYTFGSGTRLTVV.

The chain recombines TRBV30 with TRBJ2-7; 9 bases are shared with TRBD2. There are 14 residues in the CDR3. V was clipped by 5 bases and J by 0 bases; unmatched bases: 5. CDR1 is GTSNPN and CDR2 is SVGIG in the germline V gene (reference sequence). The CDR3 region is CAWGAGGSSYEQYF. The CDR3 region has the DNA TGTGCCTGGGGAGCGGGAGGTAGCTCCTACGAGCAGTACTTC.

This chain links TRBV30 with TRBJ2-5; 12 bases agree with TRBD2. There are 18 residues in the CDR3. V was clipped by 1 base and J by 4 bases; unmatched bases: 13. Germline V lookup: CDR1 GTSNPN, CDR2 SVGIG (reference sequence). The CDR3: CAWSGPRLAGVSGETQYF. The CDR3 DNA reads TGTGCCTGGAGTGGGCCTAGACTAGCGGGAGTTTCGGGAGAGACCCAGTACTTC.

Worth noting for this clone: One junction end does not reproduce the germline sequence, and a read error may be involved. In DNA, the CDR3 is TGTGCCAGCGCACCACTAGCGGGAGGGCCGACAGATACGCAGTATTTT. It is translated as CASAPLAGGPTDTQYF. V is TRBV18 and J is TRBJ2-3; 13 bases align to TRBD2. This CDR3 is built from 16 residues. CDR1 KGHSH and CDR2 LQKENI come from the germline V gene.

The V call is TRBV5-6, the J call TRBJ2-1; 7 nucleotides align to TRBD2. CDR1 and CDR2 (germline): SGHDT, YYEEEE. Losses at the gene ends were 4 bases for V and 4 bases for J; bases not matched to a gene: 5. This CDR3 spans 14 amino acids. This CDR3 reads CASSITSEYNEQFF. CDR3 sequence (DNA): TGTGCCAGCAGCATCACTAGCGAGTACAATGAGCAGTTCTTC.

The chain combines TRBV5-1 with TRBJ2-2; no firm D call. Trimming pared 0 bases from V and 6 bases from J, leaving 6 bases between. Germline loops: CDR1 SGHRS, CDR2 YFSETQ. The CDR3 runs to 13 residues. CDR3 protein: CASSLVGSGELFF. The CDR3, as DNA: TGCGCCAGCAGCTTGGTTGGCTCCGGGGAGCTGTTTTTT.

This rearrangement joins TRBV11-2 to TRBJ2-7; D uncertain. V was pared by 1 base and J by 2 bases, with 6 bases between. CDR1 is SGHAT and CDR2 is FQNNGV in the germline V gene. The CDR3 totals 13 residues. CDR3 loop: CASSLGQTYEQYF. CDR3 nucleotides: TGTGCCAGCAGCTTAGGGCAAACCTACGAGCAGTACTTC.

J is TRBJ2-7 and V is TRBV7-9; TRBD2 aligns across 9 bases. Germline assignment: CDR1 SEHNR and CDR2 FQNEAQ (reference sequence). There are 15 residues in the CDR3. Trimming cost V 4 bases and J 3 bases; bases outside gene matches: 7. This chain's CDR3 is CASSWFGGRDYEQYF. CDR3 DNA sequence: TGTGCCAGCAGCTGGTTCGGCGGGAGGGACTACGAGCAGTACTTC.

The rearrangement uses TRBV4-1 and TRBJ1-5; no reliable D call. The CDR3 covers 14 residues. V was clipped by 4 bases and J by 6 bases, with 13 bases between them. Per the germline V gene, CDR1 is MGHRA and CDR2 is YSYEKL. CDR3 in amino acids: CASSPSPSGQPQHF. The CDR3, as DNA: TGCGCCAGCAGCCCGTCTCCGAGTGGTCAGCCCCAGCATTTT.